A single sample is the source of the 25 T cell receptor beta chains below, sequenced in a study of post-analysis software for immune sequencing data (dated by TCRdb to the mid-2010s). The study at large found these results: Four or five TRBV segments, including TRBV5-6, TRBV5-1 and TRBV20-1, were significantly more frequent in patients than controls.

Libraries were prepared through PCR. The data were produced on an Illumina HiSeq 2500. To reduce PCR and sequencing biases, unique molecular identifiers were built into the TCR beta cDNA libraries. TCRdb's own reprocessing of the public reads used fastp at Q25 and MiXCR and kept productive beta chains. Every entry covers one CDR3 protein and lists the most common genes and DNA from its rows. In this sample the table shows approximately 440,000 distinct CDR3 sequences, under 55% of which occur a single time. The ten largest account for 9% to 14% of the sample. These receptors' antigens are unknown. The sequenced sample consisted of blood. The receptor source for this set is a girl between 5 and 17 years old with multiple sclerosis.

The chain couples TRBV11-2 to TRBJ2-3, with D perhaps given as TRBD1 or TRBD2 (5 bases each). CDR1 is SGHAT and CDR2 is FQNNGV in the germline V gene. Deletions cut 4 bases from V and 2 bases from J, with 10 bases between. The CDR3 extends over 14 amino acids. CDR3 DNA sequence: TGTGCCAGCAGCTACGGGACGTACACAGATACGCAGTATTTT. Translating gives CASSYGTYTDTQYF.

The chain carries TRBV9 and TRBJ2-1; 12 positions agree with TRBD2. Germline V gene data show CDR1 as SGDLS and CDR2 as YYNGEE. The trim removed 3 bases at V and 5 bases at J, leaving 3 bases unmatched. This CDR3 region has 15 residues. CDR3 sequence reads: CASSGTSGVNNEQFF. CDR3 nucleotides: TGTGCCAGCAGCGGGACTAGCGGGGTGAACAATGAGCAGTTCTTC.

This chain connects TRBV5-1 to TRBJ2-3; possible D gene TRBD1, 6 bases. Trimming cost V 0 bases and J 0 bases, with 14 bases left between them. CDR3 size: 17 residues. The V gene's germline CDR1 is SGHRS and CDR2 YFSETQ. For the CDR3, the DNA is TGCGCCAGCAGCTTGGGGGGGCGATTAACTAGCACAGATACGCAGTATTTT. Translated: CASSLGGRLTSTDTQYF.

This clonotype was counted a few times. CDR3 residues: CASSEVETAMSTEAFF. The CDR3 DNA is TGTGCCAGCAGTGAAGTGGAGACAGCTATGAGCACTGAAGCTTTCTTT. The chain is built from TRBV2 and TRBJ1-1; weak D call: TRBD1 (5 bases). Germline CDR1 reads SNHLY; CDR2 reads FYNNEI. V lost 1 base to trimming and J lost 4 bases, with 16 bases between them. The CDR3 consists of 16 residues.

This clonotype occurred a few times. The chain carries TRBV7-6 and TRBJ2-3; 12 nucleotides agree with TRBD1. The CDR3 sequence is 19 residues long. Germline assignment: CDR1 SGHVS and CDR2 FNYEAQ. V lost 2 bases to trimming and J lost 1 base; unmatched junction nucleotides: 10. This CDR3 is CASSLWGQGAASGTDTQYF. CDR3 DNA sequence: TGTGCCAGCAGCTTATGGGGACAGGGGGCTGCTAGCGGCACAGATACGCAGTATTTT. The whole variable domain, filled in from reference TRBV7-6 and TRBJ2-3, reads GAGVSQSPRYKVTKRGQDVALRCDPISGHVSLYWYRQALGQGPEFLTYFNYEAQQDKSGLPNDRFSAERPEGSISTLTIQRTEQRDSAMYRCASSLWGQGAASGTDTQYFGPGTRLTVL.

In its sample, this clonotype was seen once. The V gene is TRBV7-2, the J gene TRBJ2-5, with TRBD2 matching 7 bases. Germline CDR1 is SGHTA and CDR2 is FQGNSA. This CDR3 contains 15 residues. V lost 2 bases to trimming and J lost 4 bases; unmatched junction nucleotides: 7. The CDR3 DNA reads TGTGCCAGCAGCTTACCTGGCGGGAGTAGAGAGACCCAGTACTTC. As protein: CASSLPGGSRETQYF.

About this clonotype itself: One end of the junction fails to match germline, which may point to a read error. The V gene is TRBV7-7, the J gene TRBJ2-7, with D hard to call. CDR1 SSHAT and CDR2 FNYEAQ come from the germline V gene (reference sequence). This CDR3 has 13 amino acids. The CDR3 spells CASSPRGGYEQYF. The CDR3 DNA reads as TGTGCTAGCAGCCCCCGAGGCGGTTACGAGCAGTACTTC.

This clonotype was counted between two and nine times. The gene calls are TRBV28 and TRBJ2-5; 8 bases match TRBD2. The CDR3 is 12 amino acids. The germline V gene encodes CDR1 MDHEN and CDR2 SYDVKM. V trimming: 5 bases; J trimming: 11 bases; junction bases outside the gene matches: 7. The CDR3: CASSPSGSWQYF. CDR3 nucleotide sequence: TGTGCCAGCAGTCCCAGCGGGAGTTGGCAGTACTTC.

The genes are TRBV6-5 and TRBJ1-6; D perhaps matches TRBD1 (6 bases). The ends were cut back, 4 bases at V and 10 bases at J, with 11 bases in the middle. Germline lookup yields CDR1 MNHEY and CDR2 SVGAGI. The CDR3 totals 13 residues. CDR3 coding DNA: TGTGCCAGCAGTTCCGCAGGGGACTCACCCCTCCACTTT. It specifies CASSSAGDSPLHF.

The CDR3 loop is CASSLAPSGQSYEQYF. The DNA for the CDR3 is TGTGCCAGCAGCTTAGCCCCCTCGGGACAGTCCTACGAGCAGTACTTC. The chain carries TRBV7-6 and TRBJ2-7; 7 nucleotides line up with TRBD1. The V segment lost 0 bases and the J segment 1 base; nucleotides outside the gene matches: 6. Germline V gene sequence: CDR1 SGHVS, CDR2 FNYEAQ. The CDR3 is 16 amino acids.

This chain links TRBV12-3 or TRBV12-4 with TRBJ1-2; no definite D call. The CDR3 spans 14 residues. The V and J ends lost 1 base and 3 bases respectively, with 9 bases between them. The CDR3 DNA reads TGTGCCAGCAGTTTAGGCAGACATTACTATGGCTACACCTTC. It yields the protein CASSLGRHYYGYTF.

This chain links TRBV4-3 with TRBJ2-1; D is perhaps TRBD1 (6 bases). Germline-derived CDR1 and CDR2 are LGHNA and YSLEER. The CDR3 runs to 18 residues. Trimming cost V 5 bases and J 4 bases, with 24 bases left between them. The CDR3 DNA is TGCGCCAGCAGCAAGTCACCACCCCAGGGGTCCCCGTACAATGAGCAGTTCTTC. Amino acids: CASSKSPPQGSPYNEQFF.

Of note for this clonotype: Just one base apart from a much larger clone, this may be a read error. The gene calls are TRBV12-3 or TRBV12-4 and TRBJ2-1, with TRBD1 matching 9 bases. V shed 6 bases, J shed 3 bases, and the junction held 6 bases outside the gene matches. The CDR3 covers 15 residues. CDR3 sequence (DNA): TGTGCCAGCAGCCCTACAGGGGGCTTCTACAATGAGCAGTTCTTC. Its protein product is CASSPTGGFYNEQFF.

The V gene is TRBV6-5, the J gene TRBJ2-5, with TRBD2 as a possible D gene (7 bases). Germline V CDR1 and CDR2: MNHEY, SVGAGI. The CDR3 sequence is 13 residues long. V was clipped by 10 bases and J by 4 bases, with 16 bases between them. The CDR3 nucleotides read TGTGCCACCAAGGGAGGGGGACGAGAGACCCAGTACTTC. This codes for CATKGGGRETQYF.

This chain joins TRBV29-1 and TRBJ2-7, with D perhaps matching TRBD2 (6 bases). Germline V lookup: CDR1 SQVTM, CDR2 ANQGSEA. This CDR3 has 13 residues. V lost 1 base, J lost 7 bases, and 14 bases lay in between. The CDR3 DNA follows: TGCAGCGTTGAAGCCCCGGCGGGGAGGGAGCAGTACTTC. The encoded protein is CSVEAPAGREQYF.

The rearrangement links TRBV6-5 to TRBJ1-2; maybe TRBD1 (5 bases). Looked up from germline, CDR1 is MNHEY and CDR2 is SVGAGI. V lost 0 bases, J lost 4 bases, and 12 bases lay in between. The CDR3 spans 15 residues. The chain's CDR3 is CASSYSRRGPYGYTF. The CDR3 DNA sequence: TGTGCCAGCAGTTACTCGAGGAGGGGCCCCTATGGCTACACCTTC.

V gene TRBV7-6 combines with J gene TRBJ1-1; TRBD1 agrees at 8 bases. The CDR3 spans 15 residues. From germline, CDR1 is SGHVS and CDR2 FNYEAQ. V was pared by 5 bases and J by 4 bases, with 9 bases of the junction left unmatched. In DNA, the CDR3 is TGTGCCAGCAGCCCATCCAGGACAGGGAGCACTGAAGCTTTCTTT. Translated, it gives CASSPSRTGSTEAFF.

This clonotype showed up just a few times. DNA of the CDR3: TGTGCCAGCAGCCACCCGCACAATGAGCAGTTCTTC. Amino acid sequence: CASSHPHNEQFF. The chain links TRBV3-1 to TRBJ2-1; D ambiguous. Trimming left V 3 bases short and J 5 bases short, with 5 bases between. This CDR3 has 12 residues. Germline CDR1 is LGHDT and CDR2 is YNNKEL (reference sequence).

The chain joins TRBV29-1 to TRBJ2-1, with no clear D. Trimming took 4 bases from V and 6 from J, leaving 10 bases between them. Germline V gives CDR1 SQVTM, CDR2 ANQGSEA. The CDR3 is 12 residues long. CDR3 nucleotides: TGCAGCGTTGGCCGAACTGGCAATGAGCAGTTCTTC. Its protein product is CSVGRTGNEQFF.

A few counts support this clonotype. The rearrangement uses TRBV9 and TRBJ2-3, with D perhaps TRBD2 (6 bases). Germline loops: CDR1 SGDLS, CDR2 YYNGEE. Trimming removed 3 bases at V and 0 bases at J, with 14 bases between. The CDR3 sequence is 16 residues long. In DNA form, the CDR3 reads TGTGCCAGCAGCGCCTCCGGGACTTTAAGCACAGATACGCAGTATTTT. It specifies CASSASGTLSTDTQYF.

V usage is TRBV20-1 and J usage is TRBJ2-7; TRBD2 agrees at 10 bases. Germline CDR1 and CDR2: DFQATT and SNEGSKA (reference sequence). CDR3 length: 15 amino acids. After removal of 6 bases from V and 0 bases from J, the junction contained 8 bases not matched to a gene. The CDR3 spells CSASGGLAVSYEQYF. Written as DNA, the CDR3 is TGCAGTGCCAGTGGAGGACTAGCGGTCTCCTACGAGCAGTACTTC.

This clonotype has a handful of counts. This rearrangement joins TRBV7-9 to TRBJ1-4, with D unclear. CDR1 is SEHNR, CDR2 FQNEAQ, per germline (reference sequence). This CDR3 region has 11 residues. Trimming removed 6 bases at V and 4 bases at J, with 3 bases between. The CDR3 loop is CASSGNEKLFF. The DNA for the CDR3 is TGTGCCAGCAGTGGTAATGAAAAACTGTTTTTT. Full variable domain (outside the CDR3, taken from reference TRBV7-9 and TRBJ1-4): DTGVSQNPRHKITKRGQNVTFRCDPISEHNRLYWYRQTLGQGPEFLTYFQNEAQLEKSRLLSDRFSAERPKGSFSTLEIQRTEQGDSAMYLCASSGNEKLFFGSGTQLSVL.

This clonotype has only a few counts. V usage is TRBV5-1 and J usage is TRBJ2-1; D gene uncertain. V lost 0 bases and J lost 2, with 9 bases in between. Germline V lookup: CDR1 SGHRS, CDR2 YFSETQ. There are 15 residues in the CDR3. The CDR3 spells CASSLANNPYNEQFF. CDR3 nucleotides: TGCGCCAGCAGCTTGGCGAATAACCCCTACAATGAGCAGTTCTTC.

The genes are TRBV6-5 and TRBJ2-7; D is uncertain. TRBJ2-5 explains the end of the DNA better; the J call may be wrong. The CDR3 spans 16 residues. CDR1 is MNHEY, CDR2 SVGAGI, per germline. CDR3 protein: CASSPDNPYSYKTQYF. CDR3 sequence (DNA): TGTGCCAGCAGTCCAGACAACCCGTACTCCTACAAGACCCAGTACTTC.

The chain has TRBV13 and TRBJ2-1; D perhaps matches TRBD2 (5 bases). The V gene's germline CDR1 is PRHDT and CDR2 FYEKMQ (reference sequence). V was clipped by 7 bases and J by 6 bases, with 16 bases between them. The length of the CDR3 is 14 residues. CDR3 region: CASIEGGRPNEQFF. As DNA, the CDR3 is TGTGCCAGCATCGAAGGAGGCAGGCCCAATGAGCAGTTCTTC.